The 23 T cell receptor beta chains given below trace back to one sample, sequenced in a study of cytomegalovirus exposure and HLA in healthy donors. The PCR employed 60 Vbeta primers together with 13 Jbeta primers. Method: immunoSEQ multiplex PCR; TCRdb's copy keeps in-frame clones and lacks some. The sample lists about 100,000 clones, around 73% occurring once. The sequenced sample was PBMCs. The receptor source for this set is a woman in her sixties in good health and CMV-seronegative.

This clone appeared a single time. The chain links TRBV4-1 to TRBJ1-2; D uncertain. Per the germline V gene, CDR1 is MGHRA and CDR2 is YSYEKL. Deletions cut 1 base from V and 4 bases from J, with 19 bases between. There are 17 residues in the CDR3. This chain's CDR3 is CASSQATRREGTYGYTF. CDR3 sequence (DNA): TGCGCCAGCAGCCAAGCCACTCGGAGGGAGGGTACCTATGGCTACACCTTC.

This chain connects TRBV7-6 to TRBJ1-2; the D gene is possibly TRBD1 (6 bases). The V end lost 3 bases, the J end lost 6 bases, and 20 bases lay between the germline ends. CDR1 and CDR2 (germline): SGHVS, FNYEAQ. The CDR3 spans 16 residues. The CDR3 DNA follows: TGTGCCAGCAGCTTTAGCCCAGGGGACCTCAGGAATGGCTACACCTTC. It is translated as CASSFSPGDLRNGYTF.

The J gene is TRBJ2-7, the V gene TRBV5-6; 8 bases agree with TRBD1. Trimming at V came to 4 bases and at J to 9 bases, leaving 18 bases not matched to a gene. Germline lookup yields CDR1 SGHDT and CDR2 YYEEEE. This CDR3 is 16 amino acids long. The chain's CDR3 is CASSQQFGQGSSVQYF. As DNA, the CDR3 is TGTGCCAGCAGCCAGCAGTTCGGACAGGGCTCTAGCGTGCAGTACTTC.

This clone was observed a single time. J is TRBJ1-1 and V is TRBV2, with D uncertain. V gave up 3 bases and J gave up 5 bases, with 10 bases separating them. CDR3 length equals 13 residues. Germline CDR1 SNHLY, CDR2 FYNNEI. DNA for the CDR3: TGTGCCAGCAGTGAGGGCGAAATAACTGAAGCTTTCTTT. Amino acids: CASSEGEITEAFF. The complete variable domain, with remaining parts taken from reference TRBV2 and TRBJ1-1, reads EPEVTQTPSHQVTQMGQEVILRCVPISNHLYFYWYRQILGQKVEFLVSFYNNEISEKSEIFDDQFSVERPDGSNFTLKIRSTKLEDSAMYFCASSEGEITEAFFGQGTRLTVV.

V usage is TRBV5-4 and J usage is TRBJ1-4; D not resolved. Germline V gene data show CDR1 as SGHNT and CDR2 as YYREEE (reference sequence). V was pared by 6 bases and J by 3 bases, with 12 bases between. The length of the CDR3 is 14 residues. The CDR3 DNA sequence: TGTGCCAGCACCTCCGAGAGGGCTAATGAAAAACTGTTTTTT. The encoded protein is CASTSERANEKLFF. Full variable domain (remainder filled in from reference TRBV5-4 and TRBJ1-4): ETGVTQSPTHLIKTRGQQVTLRCSSQSGHNTVSWYQQALGQGPQFIFQYYREEENGRGNFPPRFSGLQFPNYSSELNVNALELDDSALYLCASTSERANEKLFFGSGTQLSVL.

The chain uses TRBV18 and TRBJ2-3; the D gene is possibly TRBD2 (5 bases). There are 15 residues in the CDR3. The ends were cut back, 3 bases at V and 2 bases at J, with 12 bases in the middle. From germline, CDR1 is KGHSH and CDR2 LQKENI. CDR3 DNA sequence: TGTGCCAGCTCACCTCCGGGAAGGGCCACAGATACGCAGTATTTT. Translated: CASSPPGRATDTQYF.

Only a few counts were recorded for this clone. The chain recombines TRBV4-3 with TRBJ1-1, with 7 bases lining up with TRBD1. Germline V gene data show CDR1 as LGHNA and CDR2 as YSLEER. The CDR3 has 17 amino acids. V dropped 3 bases and J dropped 1; count of bases not matched to a gene: 11. This chain's CDR3 is CASSQGQPTPRNTEAFF. The CDR3 DNA reads as TGCGCCAGCAGCCAGGGACAGCCCACCCCTCGGAACACTGAAGCTTTCTTT.

The table lists this clone with a few counts. This chain uses TRBV10-2 with TRBJ1-5; no reliable D call. The ends were cut back, 3 bases at V and 4 bases at J, with 7 bases in the middle. The CDR3 extends over 13 amino acids. Germline CDR1 reads WSHSY; CDR2 reads SAAADI. This chain's CDR3 is CASSERLNQPQHF. For the CDR3, the DNA is TGCGCCAGCAGTGAACGACTTAATCAGCCCCAGCATTTT.

The genes are TRBV7-2 and TRBJ2-1; 8 bases are shared with TRBD2. The V segment lost 5 bases and the J segment 8 bases; nucleotides outside the gene matches: 14. The CDR3 is 16 amino acids. Germline values: CDR1 SGHTA, CDR2 FQGNSA. Here the CDR3 reads CASSRVVSGGRDEQFF. In DNA form, the CDR3 reads TGTGCCAGCAGCCGAGTTGTGTCGGGGGGGCGGGATGAGCAGTTCTTC.

This chain links TRBV7-9 with TRBJ1-5; 7 positions match TRBD1. From germline, CDR1 is SEHNR and CDR2 FQNEAQ (reference sequence). V lost 0 bases to trimming and J lost 4 bases; unmatched junction nucleotides: 6. The CDR3 loop spans 16 amino acids. DNA of the CDR3: TGTGCCAGCAGCTTAGCAACCGGGACAGCTAATCAGCCCCAGCATTTT. It is translated as CASSLATGTANQPQHF.

This rearrangement joins TRBV25-1 to TRBJ1-1; D perhaps matches TRBD1 (5 bases). CDR3 length equals 15 residues. Germline V gene lookup returns CDR1 MGHDK and CDR2 SYGVNS. The V end lost 3 bases, the J end lost 7 bases, and 18 bases lay between the germline ends. For the CDR3, the DNA is TGTGCCAGCAGTGACCCTTCGGGGAGGGGCGGTGAAGCTTTCTTT. Translating it yields CASSDPSGRGGEAFF.

The CDR3 nucleotides are TGTGCCAGCAGCTTTGGCCCGGGACAGCGACCAGATACGCAGTATTTT. Its translation: CASSFGPGQRPDTQYF. V and J are TRBV5-4 and TRBJ2-3; 7 nucleotides line up with TRBD1. Germline CDR1 is SGHNT and CDR2 is YYREEE (reference sequence). V lost 2 bases, J lost 4 bases, and 10 bases stayed unmatched. This CDR3 has 16 amino acids.

This clone was picked up a small number of times. The V call is TRBV10-3, the J call TRBJ2-2, with 8 bases matching TRBD2. V lost 0 bases, J lost 6 bases, and 0 bases stayed unmatched. The CDR3 has 14 residues. Germline V gives CDR1 ENHRY, CDR2 SYGVKD. The CDR3 region is CAISESRGAGELFF. CDR3 nucleotides: TGTGCCATCAGTGAGTCGCGGGGGGCCGGGGAGCTGTTTTTT.

CDR3 nucleotide sequence: TGTGCCAGCACCCAGTGGCGGGAGGGAGCCAAAAACATTCAGTACTTC. Translated, it gives CASTQWREGAKNIQYF. The V gene is TRBV13, the J gene TRBJ2-4, with TRBD2 matching 9 bases. The V and J ends lost 7 bases and 0 bases, in that order; junction bases with no gene match: 7. Germline CDR1 and CDR2: PRHDT and FYEKMQ (reference sequence). This CDR3 comprises 16 residues. Full variable domain (outside the CDR3, taken from reference TRBV13 and TRBJ2-4): AAGVIQSPRHLIKEKRETATLKCYPIPRHDTVYWYQQGPGQDPQFLISFYEKMQSDKGSIPDRFSAQQFSDYHSELNMSSLELGDSALYFCASTQWREGAKNIQYFGAGTRLSVL.

The chain links TRBV2 to TRBJ1-4; no clear D gene. Germline V gene sequence: CDR1 SNHLY, CDR2 FYNNEI. There are 12 residues in the CDR3. V lost 4 bases and J 6 bases, leaving 6 bases between the germline ends. CDR3 DNA: TGTGCCAGCAGTGGTCTCGATGAAAAACTGTTTTTT. Translation gives CASSGLDEKLFF.

The chain joins TRBV19 to TRBJ1-1, with 7 bases that match TRBD1. This CDR3 spans 16 amino acids. Trimming cost V 4 bases and J 2 bases; bases outside gene matches: 10. Germline-derived CDR1 and CDR2 are LNHDA and SQIVND (reference sequence). For the CDR3, the DNA is TGTGCCAGTAGTACCCGGACTGGGACAGCTAACACTGAAGCTTTCTTT. Translating gives CASSTRTGTANTEAFF.

The V call is TRBV5-6, the J call TRBJ1-2; D remains unclear. The germline V and J ends were trimmed by 0 bases and 4 bases, with 4 bases remaining between them. CDR3 size: 12 residues. Germline CDR1 and CDR2: SGHDT and YYEEEE. The CDR3 sequence: CASSLAGYGYTF. CDR3 DNA sequence: TGTGCCAGCAGCTTGGCAGGCTATGGCTACACCTTC.

The gene calls are TRBV6-1 and TRBJ2-7, with 7 bases that match TRBD1. This CDR3 has 12 residues. Germline CDR1 MNHNS, CDR2 SASEGT. The V gene end was trimmed by 7 bases and the J gene end by 0 bases; junction bases not matched to a gene: 0. CDR3 sequence: CASNRGSYEQYF. CDR3 nucleotides: TGTGCCAGCAACAGGGGCTCCTACGAGCAGTACTTC.

V is TRBV4-1 and J is TRBJ1-5, with D uncertain. CDR1 and CDR2 (germline): MGHRA, YSYEKL. The CDR3 extends over 15 amino acids. Trimming stripped 4 bases from V and 0 bases from J, with 10 bases between. The CDR3 is CASSLGSDSNQPQHF. In nucleotides, the CDR3 is TGCGCCAGCAGCCTCGGGTCCGATAGCAATCAGCCCCAGCATTTT.

The V gene is TRBV5-1, the J gene TRBJ2-7; a weak D match, TRBD2 (6 bases). V lost 0 bases to trimming and J lost 2 bases, with 12 bases between them. Germline lookup yields CDR1 SGHRS and CDR2 YFSETQ. This CDR3 is built from 15 residues. The chain's CDR3 is CASSLVASEAYEQYF. CDR3 DNA: TGCGCCAGCAGCTTGGTGGCTAGCGAAGCCTACGAGCAGTACTTC.

This chain joins TRBV10-3 and TRBJ1-3; TRBD1 is a possible D gene (5 bases). Trimming left V 7 bases short and J 3 bases short, with 10 bases between. CDR1 is ENHRY and CDR2 is SYGVKD in the germline V gene. This CDR3 is 13 amino acids long. CDR3 region: CAIMGQDGNTIYF. CDR3 bases: TGTGCCATCATGGGGCAGGATGGAAACACCATATATTTT.

DNA of the CDR3: TGTGCCAGTAGTATAGAAGGTTGGGCGGGGAACACTGAAGCTTTCTTT. Its translation: CASSIEGWAGNTEAFF. This chain links TRBV19 with TRBJ1-1, with unresolved D. The length of the CDR3 is 16 residues. Per the germline V gene, CDR1 is LNHDA and CDR2 is SQIVND (reference sequence). The V gene lost 0 bases and the J gene lost 1 base, with 12 bases spanning the gap. Complete variable domain (other parts from reference TRBV19 and TRBJ1-1): DGGITQSPKYLFRKEGQNVTLSCEQNLNHDAMYWYRQDPGQGLRLIYYSQIVNDFQKGDIAEGYSVSREKKESFPLTVTSAQKNPTAFYLCASSIEGWAGNTEAFFGQGTRLTVV.

The chain employs TRBV11-3 and TRBJ1-2; D perhaps matches TRBD1 (6 bases). The CDR3 consists of 16 residues. Trimming left V 0 bases short and J 1 base short, with 12 bases between. Germline V gives CDR1 SGHNT, CDR2 YENEEA. Here the CDR3 DNA reads TGTGCCAGCAGCTTAGAACAGGGATACAATAACTATGGCTACACCTTC. It translates to CASSLEQGYNNYGYTF.